Given below is one T cell receptor beta chain in context. Its antigen is as yet unknown. The data stem from a study of cytomegalovirus exposure and HLA in healthy donors. The CDR3 loop spans 20 amino acids. The V gene end was trimmed by 3 bases and the J gene end by 0 bases; junction bases not matched to a gene: 19. The germline gives CDR1 SGHRS, CDR2 YFSETQ. General study points: Earlier analysis looked at TCR beta V segments, and most were productive about 90% or about 30% of the time.

With 60 Vbeta and 13 Jbeta primers, the PCR was carried out. Measured with immunoSEQ multiplex PCR; TCRdb has only the in-frame clones, and not every one. Of under 130,000 clones in the sample, 65% to 80% were seen once. Sequenced: PBMCs. This TCR derives from a woman aged 40 to 55 in good health and CMV-seronegative. V is TRBV5-1 and J is TRBJ2-5, with 8 bases that match TRBD2. CDR3 sequence reads: CASSSSRDQRERRYQETQYF. CDR3 coding DNA: TGCGCCAGCAGCTCCTCACGGGACCAGCGGGAGAGGAGGTACCAAGAGACCCAGTACTTC.